This T cell receptor beta chain was sequenced in a study of response to subunit inactivated influenza vaccine. Via MiXCR, TCRdb re-called the RT-PCR reads, giving one row per CDR3 protein. The sample has some 640,000 distinct CDR3 sequences, approximately 15% seen once; the top ten hold approximately 7%. General study points: The authors proposed limited new T cell recruitment per seasonal influenza vaccination.

The V gene lost 3 bases and the J gene lost 1 base, with 9 bases spanning the gap. CDR1 is SGHDN and CDR2 is FVKESK in the germline V gene. The CDR3 runs to 14 residues. Note on this clonotype: What it recognizes is unknown.

This sequence was found in a man aged 50-60 years who received an inactivated influenza vaccine. The starting material was PBMCs from blood, obtained around 14 days before vaccination. The V gene is TRBV14, the J gene TRBJ2-5; D not certain. The CDR3 DNA sequence: TGTGCCAGCAGCCACCTGGACCCCCAAGAGACCCAGTACTTC. Translating it yields CASSHLDPQETQYF.